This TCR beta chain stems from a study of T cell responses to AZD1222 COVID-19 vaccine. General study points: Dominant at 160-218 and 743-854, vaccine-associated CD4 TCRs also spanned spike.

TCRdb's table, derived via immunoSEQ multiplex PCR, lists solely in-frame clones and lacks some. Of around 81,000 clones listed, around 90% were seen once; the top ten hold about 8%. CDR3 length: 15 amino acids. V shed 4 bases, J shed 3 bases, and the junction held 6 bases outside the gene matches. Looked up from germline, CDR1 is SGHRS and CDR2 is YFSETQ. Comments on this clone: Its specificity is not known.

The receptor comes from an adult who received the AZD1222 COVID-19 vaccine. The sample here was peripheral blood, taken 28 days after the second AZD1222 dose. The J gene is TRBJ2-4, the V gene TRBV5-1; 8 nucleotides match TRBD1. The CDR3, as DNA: TGCGCCAGCAGCCCGACAGGGGCGCTCAAAAACATTCAGTACTTC. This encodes CASSPTGALKNIQYF.